The table lists the clone carrying this TCR beta chain with a few counts. Trimming removed 5 bases from V and 4 bases from J, with 15 bases in between. The CDR3 contains 14 residues. CDR1 is MNHEY and CDR2 is SMNVEV in the germline V gene (reference sequence). This sample stems from a study of low-dose radiotherapy and immunotherapy resistance in tumors. The overall study: Each patient took aspirin at a dose of 300 mg by mouth once daily over the course of four cycles, with dosing beginning on cycle 1 day 1.

As for time point: after trial treatment. The treatment: LDRT plus nivolumab, ipilimumab, low-dose cyclophosphamide and aspirin (RACIN trial). Administered to the donors were nivolumab, ipilimumab, aspirin, low-dose cyclophosphamide and low-dose radiotherapy. Both TCRalpha and TCRbeta chains were reverse transcribed with V-gene-specific primers. The TCRs were subjected to amplification over approximately 20 PCR cycles employing a constant-region primer in conjunction with a V-primer adapter. A single record per CDR3 protein comes from TCRdb applying MiXCR to the reads. The sample lists some 100,000 distinct CDR3 sequences; 20% to 25% were seen once.

The chain couples TRBV27 to TRBJ2-7; possibly TRBD1 or TRBD2 for D (5 bases each). The sample was PBMCs, taken after low-dose radiotherapy plus immunotherapy. The clonotype comes from a female donor with ovarian cancer. Written as DNA, the CDR3 is TGTGCCAGCAGTACCGGGACGGCTACTTACGAGCAGTACTTC. The encoded protein is CASSTGTATYEQYF.